The 16 T cell receptor beta chains given below trace back to one sample, sequenced in a study of T-cell memory formation after mild COVID-19. TCRdb recomputed calls from the 5' RACE reads with MiXCR, one row per CDR3 protein. The sample records about 420,000 distinct CDR3 sequences, about 25% being singletons. The sample taken for sequencing was PBMCs or a T cell subset sorted from them (not recorded which). Receptors were obtained from an adult woman who had mild COVID-19 (a few samples of this study predate the infection). Cell type and time point are not known.

This clonotype was found a few times. V and J are TRBV6-2 or TRBV6-3 and TRBJ1-1, with TRBD1 matching over 9 bases. V trimming: 0 bases; J trimming: 11 bases; junction bases outside the gene matches: 7. Germline V gives CDR1 MNHEY, CDR2 SVGEGT. The CDR3 is made up of 14 amino acids. CDR3 sequence (DNA): TGTGCCAGCAGTTACTCGGGGACAGGGATCCGGGCTTTCTTT. It codes for CASSYSGTGIRAFF.

CDR3 DNA sequence: TGTGCCAGCAGTTACTCGCGAGCTGCAGGGAGGGAGACCCAGTACTTC. Protein: CASSYSRAAGRETQYF. The chain recombines TRBV6-5 with TRBJ2-5; tentative D call: TRBD2 (6 bases). Trimming left V 0 bases short and J 5 bases short, with 16 bases between. The CDR3 has 16 residues. Germline V gives CDR1 MNHEY, CDR2 SVGAGI.

The chain uses TRBV9 and TRBJ2-3; TRBD2 matches at 11 bases. The junction had 10 bases not matched to a gene; V was cut back by 3 bases and J by 7 bases. CDR3 size: 16 residues. Germline assignment: CDR1 SGDLS and CDR2 YYNGEE. This chain's CDR3 is CASSEIAGGPLNTQYF. The CDR3 coding sequence is TGTGCCAGCAGCGAGATAGCGGGGGGGCCTTTGAATACGCAGTATTTT.

The chain is built from TRBV9 and TRBJ2-1, with TRBD2 matching 13 bases. The V and J ends lost 3 bases and 0 bases, in that order; junction bases with no gene match: 3. This CDR3 comprises 17 residues. Germline CDR1 reads SGDLS; CDR2 reads YYNGEE. CDR3 in amino acids: CASSGRLAGGSYNEQFF. The DNA for the CDR3 is TGTGCCAGCAGCGGACGACTAGCGGGGGGCTCCTACAATGAGCAGTTCTTC.

This clonotype was counted between two and nine times. The gene calls are TRBV4-2 and TRBJ2-4; D is unclear. V lost 0 bases and J 5 bases, leaving 8 bases between the germline ends. Germline V gene sequence: CDR1 LGHNA, CDR2 YNFKEQ. The CDR3 extends over 14 amino acids. CDR3: CASSQDRAENIQYF. The CDR3 region has the DNA TGTGCCAGCAGCCAAGACCGGGCTGAAAACATTCAGTACTTC.

This clonotype has just a few counts. The rearrangement links TRBV29-1 to TRBJ1-1, with no clear D. The CDR3 runs 10 residues. Germline CDR1 reads SQVTM; CDR2 reads ANQGSEA. The CDR3 sequence: CRAAGTEAFF. In DNA, the CDR3 is TGCAGGGCCGCTGGGACTGAAGCTTTCTTT.

This chain connects TRBV7-9 to TRBJ1-4, with D hard to call. The germline V and J ends were trimmed by 3 bases and 7 bases, with 3 bases remaining between them. From germline, CDR1 is SEHNR and CDR2 FQNEAQ (reference sequence). CDR3 length equals 11 residues. This CDR3 reads CASSFREKLFF. CDR3 in DNA: TGTGCCAGCAGCTTCCGTGAAAAACTGTTTTTT.

CDR3: CSVGDRGNEQYF. In nucleotides, the CDR3 is TGCAGCGTTGGGGACAGGGGCAACGAGCAGTACTTC. The V gene is TRBV29-1, the J gene TRBJ2-7; TRBD1 agrees at 10 bases. Germline V gene data show CDR1 as SQVTM and CDR2 as ANQGSEA. The V and J ends lost 4 bases and 5 bases, in that order; junction bases with no gene match: 2. The CDR3 sequence is 12 residues long.

This clonotype was picked up a small number of times. This chain joins TRBV4-3 and TRBJ1-2; perhaps TRBD1 as D (5 bases). Trimming cost V 0 bases and J 3 bases, with 8 bases left between them. There are 14 residues in the CDR3. CDR1 LGHNA and CDR2 YSLEER come from the germline V gene. CDR3 DNA: TGCGCCAGCAGCCAAGATTCCAGGGACTATGGCTACACCTTC. This encodes CASSQDSRDYGYTF.

A word on this clonotype: Its ends do not fully match the called genes, so a read error is possible. This chain joins TRBV4-1 and TRBJ2-1; the D gene is possibly TRBD2 (6 bases). This CDR3 spans 14 amino acids. Germline V gives CDR1 MGHRA, CDR2 YSYEKL. CDR3 DNA sequence: TGCGCCAGCAGCCAAGATTCTTTCGGGCTAGCGCAGTTATTC. Its protein is CASSQDSFGLAQLF.

This clonotype appeared a few times. The gene calls are TRBV18 and TRBJ1-2; 9 bases map to TRBD1. Germline V gives CDR1 KGHSH, CDR2 LQKENI. This CDR3 is built from 15 residues. V trimming: 2 bases; J trimming: 4 bases; junction bases outside the gene matches: 5. Here the CDR3 reads CASSPTRDRVYGYTF. Written as DNA, the CDR3 is TGTGCCAGCTCACCAACCCGGGACAGGGTCTATGGCTACACCTTC.

The CDR3 DNA reads as TGTGCCAGCGGGGTTACCACTGAAGCTTTCTTT. This sequence encodes CASGVTTEAFF. This chain uses TRBV12-3 or TRBV12-4 with TRBJ1-1; D call uncertain. The V gene lost 8 bases and the J gene lost 4 bases, with 8 bases spanning the gap. The CDR3 covers 11 residues.

The V and J genes are TRBV6-5 and TRBJ2-2; TRBD1 agrees at 8 bases. V dropped 6 bases and J dropped 1; count of bases not matched to a gene: 1. The CDR3 length is 14 residues. Germline values: CDR1 MNHEY, CDR2 SVGAGI. CDR3 residues: CASRGTGNTGELFF. CDR3 DNA sequence: TGTGCCAGCAGAGGGACAGGGAACACCGGGGAGCTGTTTTTT.

The sample holds a few counts of this clonotype. The chain carries TRBV12-3 or TRBV12-4 and TRBJ2-3; D is ambiguous. The V end lost 4 bases, the J end lost 6 bases, and 11 bases lay between the germline ends. The CDR3 sequence is 13 residues long. DNA for the CDR3: TGTGCCAGCAGTTCCCAACGCCTGGATACGCAGTATTTT. Protein: CASSSQRLDTQYF.

The chain joins TRBV12-3 or TRBV12-4 to TRBJ1-1; D may be TRBD1 (5 bases). The CDR3 covers 14 residues. Trimming removed 6 bases at V and 3 bases at J, with 14 bases between. DNA of the CDR3: TGTGCCAGCAGAAGGGGAAATTGGGACACTGAAGCTTTCTTT. Protein: CASRRGNWDTEAFF.

The chain's CDR3 is CASSQSGGSSYEQYF. The CDR3 DNA is TGTGCCAGCAGTCAAAGCGGGGGAAGCTCCTACGAGCAGTACTTC. The chain combines TRBV7-8 with TRBJ2-7, with TRBD2 identical over 8 bases. Losses at the gene ends were 6 bases for V and 0 bases for J; bases not matched to a gene: 7. This CDR3 is 15 amino acids long. The germline gives CDR1 SGHVS, CDR2 FQNEAQ.